Below, 29 T cell receptor beta chains from the same sample are listed, as sequenced in a study of blood T cell repertoires in COVID-19. The assay was immunoSEQ multiplex PCR, and TCRdb's table has in-frame clones only and misses some. The table shows just over 300,000 clones, with 89% occurring only once. The specimen was PBMCs or T cells enriched from blood (not recorded which). These receptors originate from a woman aged 40-49 years who had recovered from COVID-19.

This chain uses TRBV5-1 with TRBJ2-1; perhaps TRBD2 as D (5 bases). CDR1 is SGHRS and CDR2 is YFSETQ in the germline V gene. V lost 0 bases, J lost 0 bases, and 7 bases lay in between. This CDR3 is built from 15 residues. This chain's CDR3 is CASSLDGGSYNEQFF. As DNA, the CDR3 is TGCGCCAGCAGCTTGGACGGAGGCTCCTACAATGAGCAGTTCTTC.

This chain connects TRBV12-3 or TRBV12-4 to TRBJ1-1; D remains ambiguous. The CDR3 has 13 amino acids. The V end was cut by 2 bases, the J end by 0 bases, with 4 bases between. The CDR3 bases are TGTGCCAGCAGTTTATACATGAACACTGAAGCTTTCTTT. Amino acid sequence: CASSLYMNTEAFF.

This rearrangement joins TRBV5-1 to TRBJ1-2, with a weak D call TRBD1 (6 bases). Trimming took off 3 bases at V and 8 bases at J, with 20 bases between the two ends. CDR1 is SGHRS, CDR2 YFSETQ, per germline. The CDR3 consists of 15 residues. The CDR3 nucleotides read TGCGCCAGCAGCTCCCCCAGGGGCAGGGTCAAAGGCTACACCTTC. It yields the protein CASSSPRGRVKGYTF.

CDR3 in amino acids: CASSPGHVYEQYF. The CDR3 DNA sequence: TGTGCCAGCAGCCCCGGACATGTCTACGAGCAGTACTTC. The rearrangement uses TRBV11-2 and TRBJ2-7; weak D call: TRBD1 (5 bases). The CDR3 is 13 residues long. CDR1 SGHAT and CDR2 FQNNGV come from the germline V gene. Trimming took 5 bases from V and 3 from J, leaving 11 bases between them.

The genes are TRBV29-1 and TRBJ1-4; D unresolved. CDR1 and CDR2 (germline): SQVTM, ANQGSEA. Trimming took 2 bases from V and 8 from J, leaving 15 bases between them. The CDR3 spans 14 residues. Written as DNA, the CDR3 is TGCAGCGTTGAATTCGGAGTTGGGGAGGAAAAACTGTTTTTT. The encoded protein is CSVEFGVGEEKLFF.

The rearrangement uses TRBV9 and TRBJ2-5, with TRBD2 matching 8 bases. Trimming cost V 1 base and J 4 bases; bases outside gene matches: 6. The CDR3 is 15 amino acids. Germline CDR1 and CDR2: SGDLS and YYNGEE. The CDR3 reads CASSVRRGGGETQYF. The CDR3 DNA sequence: TGTGCCAGCAGCGTAAGACGGGGGGGCGGAGAGACCCAGTACTTC.

The chain recombines TRBV7-6 with TRBJ2-3, with 11 bases lining up with TRBD2. CDR3 size: 17 residues. Looked up from germline, CDR1 is SGHVS and CDR2 is FNYEAQ. The J segment lost 0 bases and the V segment lost 2 bases, leaving 4 bases of the junction unmatched. The CDR3 DNA sequence: TGTGCCAGCAGCTTAACTAGCGGGGGTCCCAGCACAGATACGCAGTATTTT. Translation: CASSLTSGGPSTDTQYF.

A few counts support this clone. This sequence joins TRBV6-5 and TRBJ1-2; D may be TRBD1 (6 bases). CDR1 is MNHEY, CDR2 SVGAGI, per germline. Trimming cost V 7 bases and J 4 bases, with 19 bases left between them. The CDR3 length is 15 residues. CDR3 sequence: CASMSGQGRIYGYTF. The DNA for the CDR3 is TGTGCCAGCATGTCCGGGCAGGGGCGAATCTATGGCTACACCTTC.

This sequence joins TRBV6-5 and TRBJ2-1, with D perhaps TRBD1 (7 bases). The CDR3 covers 14 residues. V lost 7 bases to trimming and J lost 0 bases, with 10 bases between them. Per germline, CDR1 MNHEY and CDR2 SVGAGI. The CDR3 here is CASTGGSSYNEQFF. Here the CDR3 DNA reads TGTGCCAGCACAGGGGGGAGCTCCTACAATGAGCAGTTCTTC.

In this sample, this clone turned up a few times. The rearrangement links TRBV19 to TRBJ1-4; 7 nucleotides line up with TRBD1. V trimming: 7 bases; J trimming: 4 bases; junction bases outside the gene matches: 6. The CDR3 consists of 14 residues. CDR1 is LNHDA and CDR2 is SQIVND in the germline V gene (reference sequence). DNA of the CDR3: TGTGCCAGTACCCCGACAGGGATTAATGAAAAACTGTTTTTT. Translated, it gives CASTPTGINEKLFF.

The gene calls are TRBV11-2 and TRBJ2-7; 10 nucleotides align to TRBD2. V shed 1 base, J shed 6 bases, and the junction held 6 bases outside the gene matches. Germline CDR1 and CDR2: SGHAT and FQNNGV. The CDR3 has 15 residues. Here the CDR3 reads CASSLVAGGYLEQYF. CDR3 coding DNA: TGTGCCAGCAGCTTAGTAGCGGGAGGTTATCTCGAGCAGTACTTC.

V and J are TRBV5-1 and TRBJ2-5; 14 positions match TRBD2. Germline lookup yields CDR1 SGHRS and CDR2 YFSETQ. The trim removed 4 bases at V and 4 bases at J, leaving 12 bases unmatched. This CDR3 is 18 amino acids long. CDR3 DNA sequence: TGCGCCAGCAGCCCCCGACTAGCGGGGGGGCGAAAGGGAGAGACCCAGTACTTC. As protein: CASSPRLAGGRKGETQYF. Variable domain in full (rest from reference TRBV5-1 and TRBJ2-5): KAGVTQTPRYLIKTRGQQVTLSCSPISGHRSVSWYQQTPGQGLQFLFEYFSETQRNKGNFPGRFSGRQFSNSRSEMNVSTLELGDSALYLCASSPRLAGGRKGETQYFGPGTRLLVL.

This rearrangement joins TRBV19 to TRBJ2-1; 7 bases agree with TRBD2. The junction had 10 bases not matched to a gene; V was cut back by 5 bases and J by 6 bases. The CDR3 is 15 residues long. The germline gives CDR1 LNHDA, CDR2 SQIVND (reference sequence). The CDR3 reads CASSFLTGGANEQFF. The CDR3 bases are TGTGCCAGTAGTTTTCTAACGGGGGGAGCCAATGAGCAGTTCTTC.

V is TRBV24-1 and J is TRBJ1-2; D perhaps matches TRBD1 (5 bases). Germline lookup yields CDR1 KGHDR and CDR2 SFDVKD. This CDR3 has 13 amino acids. V dropped 4 bases and J dropped 6 bases, with 11 bases sitting between them. The CDR3: CATSETRVDGYTF. DNA for the CDR3: TGTGCCACCAGTGAAACCAGGGTGGATGGCTACACCTTC.

The chain uses TRBV10-1 and TRBJ2-1, with TRBD2 as a possible D gene (5 bases). CDR1 WNHNN and CDR2 SYGVQD come from the germline V gene (reference sequence). The CDR3 runs to 13 residues. The germline V and J ends were trimmed by 6 bases and 7 bases, with 13 bases remaining between them. The CDR3 coding sequence is TGCGCCAGCAGCCCCGGGGTTGGGAATGAGCAGTTCTTC. This encodes CASSPGVGNEQFF.

This clone was seen only once. The rearrangement uses TRBV27 and TRBJ2-1; D is possibly TRBD1 (7 bases). Germline V CDR1 and CDR2: MNHEY, SMNVEV (reference sequence). CDR3 size: 16 residues. With 6 bases removed from V and 9 bases from J, the gap between germline ends came to 24 bases. DNA of the CDR3: TGTGCCAGCAGAGGCAGACAGGGAGGTATAGTCGGTGAGCAGTTCTTC. Protein product: CASRGRQGGIVGEQFF.

The J gene is TRBJ2-3, the V gene TRBV9, with TRBD2 matching 11 bases. This CDR3 has 13 amino acids. The V gene end was trimmed by 6 bases and the J gene end by 7 bases; junction bases not matched to a gene: 4. Germline V lookup: CDR1 SGDLS, CDR2 YYNGEE. CDR3 residues: CASNSGGANTQYF. The CDR3 coding sequence is TGTGCCAGCAATAGCGGGGGGGCAAATACGCAGTATTTT.

The chain couples TRBV5-4 to TRBJ2-1; 9 nucleotides agree with TRBD1. CDR1 is SGHNT, CDR2 YYREEE, per germline (reference sequence). The CDR3 contains 16 residues. V was pared by 9 bases and J by 6 bases, with 16 bases of the junction left unmatched. The CDR3 loop is CATLPSGTGYSNEQFF. CDR3 coding DNA: TGTGCCACGCTCCCCTCCGGGACAGGGTACAGCAATGAGCAGTTCTTC.

A word on this clone: Other DNA sequences from this sample encode an identical CDR3 as well. The chain links TRBV6-5 to TRBJ2-7, with TRBD2 identical over 7 bases. V shed 6 bases, J shed 1 base, and the junction held 3 bases outside the gene matches. The CDR3 covers 13 residues. From germline, CDR1 is MNHEY and CDR2 SVGAGI. The CDR3 spells CASRASGSYEQYF. CDR3 DNA: TGTGCCAGCAGGGCTAGCGGATCCTACGAGCAGTACTTC.

The rearrangement links TRBV7-3 to TRBJ2-7, with a tentative D call TRBD2 (6 bases). CDR1 is SGHTA and CDR2 is FQGTGA in the germline V gene. This CDR3 spans 15 amino acids. Deletions cut 0 bases from V and 4 bases from J, with 13 bases between. In nucleotides, the CDR3 is TGTGCCAGCAGCTTAACGGCGGGAATGGGGTACGAGCAGTACTTC. This gives the protein CASSLTAGMGYEQYF.

V gene TRBV7-2 combines with J gene TRBJ2-1, with TRBD2 as a possible D gene (6 bases). V was shortened by 2 bases and J by 4 bases, with 18 bases between the two germline ends. Germline V gene sequence: CDR1 SGHTA, CDR2 FQGNSA. The CDR3 is 17 residues long. DNA for the CDR3: TGTGCCAGCAGCTTAACGGCGTCGCGGGGTCTTTACAATGAGCAGTTCTTC. It codes for CASSLTASRGLYNEQFF.

This chain links TRBV10-3 with TRBJ2-1; TRBD2 matches 7 bases. V dropped 0 bases and J dropped 10; count of bases not matched to a gene: 9. Germline loops: CDR1 ENHRY, CDR2 SYGVKD. The CDR3 totals 15 residues. In nucleotides, the CDR3 is TGTGCCATCAGTGAGTCGGGGACTACTAGAGGGGAGCAGTTCTTC. Translated, it gives CAISESGTTRGEQFF.

The chain combines TRBV11-3 with TRBJ2-7; D may be TRBD2 (5 bases). This CDR3 region has 15 residues. CDR1 and CDR2 (germline): SGHNT, YENEEA. V gave up 7 bases and J gave up 2 bases, with 18 bases separating them. The CDR3 sequence is CASTDTEERTYEQYF. CDR3 bases: TGTGCCAGCACCGACACGGAGGAACGCACCTACGAGCAGTACTTC.

This chain joins TRBV6-1 and TRBJ2-7; TRBD2 matches 14 bases. The CDR3 is 17 residues long. With 3 bases clipped from V and 5 bases from J, the junction kept 9 bases outside the gene matches. Germline assignment: CDR1 MNHNS and CDR2 SASEGT. In nucleotides, the CDR3 is TGTGCCAGCAGTGACAGACTAGCGGGGGGGCCAAGACACGAGCAGTACTTC. This encodes CASSDRLAGGPRHEQYF.

This clone was seen a single time. The chain is built from TRBV5-1 and TRBJ1-3, with TRBD1 matching over 8 bases. V lost 1 base and J lost 4; bases outside the gene matches: 13. The CDR3 covers 18 residues. In germline, CDR1 is SGHRS, CDR2 YFSETQ. The CDR3 loop is CASSLKVGQDPFGNTIYF. In DNA form, the CDR3 reads TGCGCCAGCAGCTTGAAGGTGGGACAGGACCCTTTCGGAAACACCATATATTTT.

This clone has only a few counts. The chain recombines TRBV28 with TRBJ2-7, with D maybe TRBD1 (5 bases). The germline CDR1 and CDR2 sequences are MDHEN and SYDVKM. V was shortened by 5 bases and J by 5 bases, with 16 bases between the two germline ends. This CDR3 comprises 14 residues. The CDR3 DNA reads TGTGCCAGCAGTCCTCCCGCCAGGGCCCACGAGCAGTACTTC. This gives the protein CASSPPARAHEQYF.

The chain has TRBV4-2 and TRBJ2-7, with 10 bases fitting TRBD2. V gave up 0 bases and J gave up 0 bases; unmatched junction bases: 5. CDR1 is LGHNA, CDR2 YNFKEQ, per germline. The CDR3 totals 17 residues. The chain's CDR3 is CASSQDEGLADSYEQYF. Here the CDR3 DNA reads TGTGCCAGCAGCCAAGACGAAGGACTAGCGGACTCCTACGAGCAGTACTTC.

This clone turned up a few times. The sample has other DNA sequences that encode this CDR3 too. The chain recombines TRBV7-2 with TRBJ2-7; 7 nucleotides line up with TRBD1. After removal of 1 base from V and 2 bases from J, the junction contained 2 bases not matched to a gene. CDR1 and CDR2 from the germline V gene are SGHTA and FQGNSA. This CDR3 has 14 residues. The DNA for the CDR3 is TGTGCCAGCAGCTTAGGCAGGGGGACCTACGAGCAGTACTTC. It yields the protein CASSLGRGTYEQYF.

This chain's CDR3 is CASSASGGAPETQYF. CDR3 sequence (DNA): TGTGCCAGCAGTGCTAGCGGGGGGGCCCCAGAGACCCAGTACTTC. The chain has TRBV6-4 and TRBJ2-5; TRBD2 matches 12 bases. The V gene end was trimmed by 4 bases and the J gene end by 4 bases; junction bases not matched to a gene: 4. CDR1 and CDR2 from the germline V gene are MRHNA and SNTAGT. The CDR3 consists of 15 residues.